A single sample is the source of the 16 T cell receptor beta chains below, sequenced in a study of blood T cells in healthy people across ages. PCR was performed a second time for about 6 to 12 cycles using a sample-barcoded 5' primer and a J-beta primer mix. Each CDR3 protein gets one entry after TCRdb re-called the 5' RACE reads with MiXCR. The sample has over a million distinct CDR3 sequences; around 40% are singletons. The specimen sequenced was blood. The source of these receptors is a woman aged 18-29 years in good health.

CDR3 loop: CASSLSPRLHYNEQYF. The CDR3 nucleotides read TGTGCCAGCAGCTTAAGTCCCAGACTACACTACAATGAGCAGTACTTC. The chain joins TRBV7-3 to TRBJ2-7, with a possible D match to TRBD2 (5 bases). The CDR3 consists of 16 residues. The V gene lost 1 base and the J gene lost 7 bases, with 20 bases spanning the gap. Germline V gene sequence: CDR1 SGHTA, CDR2 FQGTGA. Full variable domain (rest looked up from reference TRBV7-3 and TRBJ2-7): GAGVSQTPSNKVTEKGKYVELRCDPISGHTALYWYRQSLGQGPEFLIYFQGTGAADDSGLPNDRFFAVRPEGSVSTLKIQRTERGDSAVYLCASSLSPRLHYNEQYFGPGTRLTVT.

V gene TRBV12-3 or TRBV12-4 combines with J gene TRBJ1-5; 8 nucleotides align to TRBD1. The CDR3 length is 14 residues. With V trimmed by 5 bases and J by 5 bases, 5 bases remained unmatched. Here the CDR3 DNA reads TGTGCCAGCAGTCTACAGGGGGACTATCAGCCCCAGCATTTT. It encodes CASSLQGDYQPQHF.

This clonotype was observed a handful of times. This chain connects TRBV11-2 to TRBJ2-3; D is undetermined. Germline V gene sequence: CDR1 SGHAT, CDR2 FQNNGV. The CDR3 is 14 residues long. V lost 1 base, J lost 2 bases, and 7 bases lay in between. CDR3 sequence (DNA): TGTGCCAGCAGCTTAGCAGCGATCACAGATACGCAGTATTTT. Protein: CASSLAAITDTQYF.

The J gene is TRBJ1-1, the V gene TRBV12-3 or TRBV12-4; D not resolved. V was trimmed by 7 bases and J by 9 bases, leaving 18 bases between them. The length of the CDR3 is 13 residues. CDR3 coding DNA: TGTGCCAGCACCCAAACGAGTATGGGGAAAGCTTTCTTT. It codes for CASTQTSMGKAFF.

This clonotype appeared a few times. V gene TRBV7-9 combines with J gene TRBJ2-7, with 9 bases matching TRBD1. Germline V CDR1 and CDR2: SEHNR, FQNEAQ (reference sequence). With 6 bases clipped from V and 4 bases from J, the junction kept 10 bases outside the gene matches. The CDR3 has 15 amino acids. The CDR3 region is CASSNPGTGFYEQYF. The CDR3 nucleotides read TGTGCCAGCAGTAACCCCGGGACAGGGTTTTACGAGCAGTACTTC.

This clonotype was found a few times. The rearrangement uses TRBV2 and TRBJ2-1; possibly TRBD2 for D (6 bases). Germline CDR1 is SNHLY and CDR2 is FYNNEI. The CDR3 totals 13 residues. Trimming removed 7 bases from V and 5 bases from J, with 12 bases in between. CDR3 nucleotides: TGTGCCAGCATCAGGGACTTTGACAATGAGCAGTTCTTC. Translation: CASIRDFDNEQFF.

The chain is built from TRBV20-1 and TRBJ2-7; D is perhaps TRBD2 (6 bases). The V end lost 2 bases, the J end lost 2 bases, and 13 bases lay between the germline ends. The V gene's germline CDR1 is DFQATT and CDR2 SNEGSKA (reference sequence). This CDR3 is built from 14 residues. CDR3 in amino acids: CSARTGTEPYEQYF. CDR3 nucleotide sequence: TGCAGTGCTAGAACCGGGACTGAGCCCTACGAGCAGTACTTC.

The CDR3 loop reads CASSHNLGGLTGELFF. The CDR3 nucleotides are TGCGCCAGCAGCCACAACCTTGGGGGGCTCACCGGGGAGCTGTTTTTT. The chain has TRBV4-1 and TRBJ2-2; either TRBD1 or TRBD2 may supply D (6 bases each). The CDR3 runs to 16 residues. Deletions cut 3 bases from V and 4 bases from J, with 15 bases between. The V gene's germline CDR1 is MGHRA and CDR2 YSYEKL.

This clonotype was counted only a few times. This chain connects TRBV6-2 or TRBV6-3 to TRBJ2-7; D is unclear. The CDR3 sequence is 11 residues long. Germline values: CDR1 MNHEY, CDR2 SVGEGT. V was pared by 10 bases and J by 2 bases, with 9 bases between. The CDR3 region is CATSGAYEQYF. The CDR3 region has the DNA TGTGCCACTTCAGGAGCCTACGAGCAGTACTTC.

Here the CDR3 DNA reads TGTGCCAGCAGTTACTGGCGGGGCAATGAGCAGTACTTC. Amino acid sequence: CASSYWRGNEQYF. The chain combines TRBV6-5 with TRBJ2-7, with D perhaps TRBD2 (6 bases). V was cut by 1 base and J by 7 bases, with 11 bases left in between. CDR1 is MNHEY, CDR2 SVGAGI, per germline. This CDR3 is built from 13 residues.

This rearrangement joins TRBV7-3 to TRBJ1-1; TRBD1 agrees at 7 bases. J gave up 5 bases and V 5 bases, and 5 bases lay outside the gene matches. Germline V gene lookup returns CDR1 SGHTA and CDR2 FQGTGA. The CDR3 contains 13 residues. Written as DNA, the CDR3 is TGTGCCAGCAGCCCCAGGGGACAGACTGAAGCTTTCTTT. Its translation: CASSPRGQTEAFF.

The genes are TRBV12-3 or TRBV12-4 and TRBJ2-5; tentatively, D is TRBD1 or TRBD2 (5 bases each). The CDR3 spans 15 residues. V lost 3 bases to trimming and J lost 4 bases, with 15 bases between them. The CDR3 protein is CASSFRIVGAETQYF. The CDR3 DNA reads as TGTGCCAGCAGTTTTCGCATTGTCGGGGCAGAGACCCAGTACTTC.

This clonotype has a handful of counts. V and J are TRBV20-1 and TRBJ1-6; D unresolved. V lost 5 bases to trimming and J lost 6 bases, with 14 bases between them. This CDR3 region has 14 residues. From germline, CDR1 is DFQATT and CDR2 SNEGSKA (reference sequence). The CDR3 is CSALRSVGNSPLHF. The CDR3 DNA reads as TGCAGTGCTCTAAGGAGTGTTGGTAATTCACCCCTCCACTTT.

This clonotype came up many times. The V gene is TRBV12-3 or TRBV12-4, the J gene TRBJ2-7; D possibly corresponds to TRBD2 (5 bases). CDR3 length equals 14 residues. Trimming shortened V by 3 bases and J by 0 bases, and 9 bases separated the two germline ends. CDR3 sequence (DNA): TGTGCCAGCAGTTTCGGGATGAGCTCCTACGAGCAGTACTTC. This codes for CASSFGMSSYEQYF.

This sequence joins TRBV15 and TRBJ2-1, with D perhaps TRBD1 (5 bases). The V gene's germline CDR1 is LNHNV and CDR2 YYDKDF (reference sequence). CDR3 size: 14 residues. V shed 2 bases and J shed 4 bases, with 9 bases lying between them. The DNA of the CDR3 is TGTGCCACCAGCAGACAGACAGAATACAATGAGCAGTTCTTC. Protein: CATSRQTEYNEQFF.

Ten or more counts support this clonotype. Here the CDR3 DNA reads TGTGCCAGCAGTTACTCTAGCACAGATACGCAGTATTTT. It codes for CASSYSSTDTQYF. The gene calls are TRBV6-5 and TRBJ2-3; no reliable D call. The CDR3 covers 13 residues. Germline CDR1 and CDR2: MNHEY and SVGAGI. The ends were cut back, 0 bases at V and 0 bases at J, with 1 base in the middle.